This T cell receptor beta chain appears in the sequencing data of a study of human T cells and chemical hapten exposure. Study in general: Patch testing was performed with 0.01% DPC on the upper back, with reading at 6 days.

Study results and limitations: Donors were affected by alopecia, so their immune reaction might vary from that of healthy individuals.

The germline CDR1 and CDR2 sequences are KGHSH and LQKENI. Trimming pared 3 bases from V and 0 bases from J, leaving 11 bases between. The CDR3 sequence is 16 residues long. This clonotype was observed a few times. Its antigen is unknown. Time point indicated: patch test 3, about 24 weeks after DPC sensitization. Stated treatment: therapeutic diphenylcyclopropenone sensitization with weekly scalp DPC. The donor pool consisted of alopecia patients aged 18 to 70 years, considered suitable for DPC. TCRdb called the RACE reads again in MiXCR, with one record for every CDR3 protein. The table records about 190,000 distinct CDR3 sequences, under 30% of them present only once.

The gene calls are TRBV18 and TRBJ2-2, with unresolved D. This receptor was identified in a woman aged 40 to 50 with alopecia areata. Some clones in this sample may be carry-over from other donors' samples. Here the sequenced sample was whole blood, taken in connection with sensitization to the hapten diphenylcyclopropenone (DPC). The CDR3 nucleotides are TGTGCCAGCTCACCGCAGGACGCGTCGAACACCGGGGAGCTGTTTTTT. Amino acids: CASSPQDASNTGELFF.